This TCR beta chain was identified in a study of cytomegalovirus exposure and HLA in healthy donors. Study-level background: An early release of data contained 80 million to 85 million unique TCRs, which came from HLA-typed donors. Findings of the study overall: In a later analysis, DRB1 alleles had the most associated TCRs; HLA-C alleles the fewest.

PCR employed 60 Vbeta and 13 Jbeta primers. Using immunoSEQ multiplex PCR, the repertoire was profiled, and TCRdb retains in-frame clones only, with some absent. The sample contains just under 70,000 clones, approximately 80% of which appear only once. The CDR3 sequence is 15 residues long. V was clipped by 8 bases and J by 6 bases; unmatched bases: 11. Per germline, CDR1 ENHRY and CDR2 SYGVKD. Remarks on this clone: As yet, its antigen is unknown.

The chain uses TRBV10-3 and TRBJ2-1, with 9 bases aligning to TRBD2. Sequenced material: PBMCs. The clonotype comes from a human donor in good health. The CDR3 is CAIGIGGGAANEQFF. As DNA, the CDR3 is TGTGCCATCGGGATCGGCGGGGGGGCCGCCAATGAGCAGTTCTTC.